The 25 T cell receptor beta chains listed next were all sequenced from one sample in a study of T cell repertoires in cytomegalovirus infection. TCRdb re-analysed the reads in MiXCR, keeping a single row per CDR3 protein. The sample lists a few hundred thousand distinct CDR3 sequences; over 15% were seen once. The source material was CD8+ T cells from PBMCs. The origin of the receptors is a human donor in good health (CMV status not recorded). Some clones in this sample may be carry-over from other donors' samples.

This clonotype was seen repeatedly, ten times or more. The V gene is TRBV7-8, the J gene TRBJ2-1; tentatively, D is TRBD1 or TRBD2 (5 bases each). Between the trimmed V and J ends, which lost 1 base and 6 bases, there was a span of 7 bases. Looked up from germline, CDR1 is SGHVS and CDR2 is FQNEAQ. The CDR3 sequence is 13 residues long. The CDR3 region is CASSLGDRNEQFF. CDR3 nucleotides: TGTGCCAGCAGCTTAGGGGACCGCAATGAGCAGTTCTTC.

This clonotype was counted a few times. The chain is built from TRBV12-3 or TRBV12-4 and TRBJ1-2, with a possible D match to TRBD1 (5 bases). This CDR3 has 13 residues. The V end was cut by 1 base, the J end by 9 bases, with 12 bases between. CDR3 sequence reads: CASSLGVADSYTF. For the CDR3, the DNA is TGTGCCAGCAGTTTAGGCGTAGCGGACAGCTACACCTTC.

This clonotype was seen at least ten times. The rearrangement joins TRBV4-1 to TRBJ1-1; D remains ambiguous. The ends were cut back, 2 bases at V and 8 bases at J, with 18 bases in the middle. CDR1 and CDR2 (germline): MGHRA, YSYEKL. The CDR3 runs 15 residues. CDR3 DNA sequence: TGCGCCAGCAGCCAATCGTGGGAGAGACTCCTCGAAGCTTTCTTT. This encodes CASSQSWERLLEAFF.

This clonotype was found once. With a much larger clone just one base away, this may be a read error. The J gene is TRBJ2-1, the V gene TRBV7-6; D might be TRBD2 (5 bases). Germline V gives CDR1 SGHVS, CDR2 FNYEAQ. This CDR3 comprises 12 residues. CDR3 region: CGSSSERDEQFF. The CDR3 nucleotides read TGTGGCAGCAGCTCTGAGAGGGATGAGCAGTTCTTC.

The chain employs TRBV29-1 and TRBJ2-1; 8 bases line up with TRBD1. The CDR3 extends over 14 amino acids. The ends lost 4 bases at V and 5 bases at J; junction bases unmatched: 7. Germline CDR1 SQVTM, CDR2 ANQGSEA. The CDR3 DNA is TGCAGCGTTGTTGGACAGGGTTCACACAATGAGCAGTTCTTC. It yields the protein CSVVGQGSHNEQFF.

This clonotype was picked up many times. This rearrangement joins TRBV6-1 to TRBJ1-6; 9 bases align to TRBD1. Germline CDR1 MNHNS, CDR2 SASEGT. The CDR3 extends over 17 amino acids. The V gene end was trimmed by 4 bases and the J gene end by 4 bases; junction bases not matched to a gene: 8. The CDR3 DNA follows: TGTGCCAGCAGTGGAGGGACAGGGCGACTTTATAATTCACCCCTCCACTTT. Its protein product is CASSGGTGRLYNSPLHF.

This clonotype has at least ten counts. The chain couples TRBV7-8 to TRBJ2-1, with a weak D call TRBD2 (6 bases). CDR1 and CDR2 (germline): SGHVS, FQNEAQ. The V end lost 1 base, the J end lost 4 bases, and 23 bases lay between the germline ends. The CDR3 spans 19 residues. The CDR3 spells CASSLEQFFRGENYNEQFF. CDR3 in DNA: TGTGCCAGCAGCTTAGAGCAATTCTTTCGCGGGGAAAATTACAATGAGCAGTTCTTC.

This clonotype was detected a few times. The J gene is TRBJ2-7, the V gene TRBV5-5; no clear D. This CDR3 is 13 amino acids long. V dropped 0 bases and J dropped 4 bases, with 8 bases sitting between them. In germline, CDR1 is SGHKS, CDR2 YYEKEE (reference sequence). The CDR3 bases are TGTGCCAGCAGCTTGGCCTCAGAGTACGAGCAGTACTTC. This encodes CASSLASEYEQYF.

This clonotype was detected only a few times. The chain links TRBV6-5 to TRBJ2-7; 13 bases agree with TRBD2. V lost 5 bases to trimming and J lost 5 bases; unmatched junction nucleotides: 6. This CDR3 contains 15 residues. Germline lookup yields CDR1 MNHEY and CDR2 SVGAGI. Here the CDR3 DNA reads TGTGCCAGCAGTCGGACTAGCGGGGGTTTCCACGAGCAGTACTTC. This gives the protein CASSRTSGGFHEQYF.

This clonotype was detected only a few times. V and J are TRBV4-1 and TRBJ2-7; D might be TRBD1 (6 bases). The germline V gene encodes CDR1 MGHRA and CDR2 YSYEKL. There are 14 residues in the CDR3. The ends were cut back, 1 base at V and 5 bases at J, with 12 bases in the middle. The CDR3 sequence is CASSQVQGRNEQYF. For the CDR3, the DNA is TGCGCCAGCAGCCAAGTACAGGGACGGAACGAGCAGTACTTC.

This clonotype came up many times. The chain has TRBV7-3 and TRBJ1-2; maybe TRBD1 (5 bases). The germline V gene has CDR1 SGHTA and CDR2 FQGTGA. CDR3 size: 19 residues. The V and J ends lost 0 bases and 6 bases respectively, with 26 bases between them. The CDR3 coding sequence is TGTGCCAGCAGCTTAACGGGAATCCCCCTGGAGGGGCATTCGGATGGCTACACCTTC. Translating it yields CASSLTGIPLEGHSDGYTF. The entire variable domain, with the rest obtained from reference TRBV7-3 and TRBJ1-2, is as follows: GAGVSQTPSNKVTEKGKYVELRCDPISGHTALYWYRQSLGQGPEFLIYFQGTGAADDSGLPNDRFFAVRPEGSVSTLKIQRTERGDSAVYLCASSLTGIPLEGHSDGYTFGSGTRLTVV.

At least ten counts were recorded for this clonotype. In DNA form, the CDR3 reads TGTGCCAGCAGCCTGCGGGCCGAGAGTCATGAGCAGTTCTTC. Encoded protein: CASSLRAESHEQFF. The chain carries TRBV7-9 and TRBJ2-1; tentative D call: TRBD2 (5 bases). Deletions cut 5 bases from V and 8 bases from J, with 16 bases between. Germline V gene lookup returns CDR1 SEHNR and CDR2 FQNEAQ (reference sequence). This CDR3 is 14 amino acids long.

This chain connects TRBV5-1 to TRBJ2-3, with unresolved D. The CDR3 has 15 amino acids. The germline CDR1 and CDR2 sequences are SGHRS and YFSETQ. Trimming removed 1 base at V and 6 bases at J, with 15 bases between. Here the CDR3 reads CASSLLARRTDTQYF. DNA of the CDR3: TGCGCCAGCAGCTTGTTGGCCCGTCGGACGGATACGCAGTATTTT.

Ten or more counts support this clonotype. The CDR3 region is CASSLMPREGLNQPQHF. CDR3 DNA: TGTGCCAGCAGTTTAATGCCCAGGGAGGGACTCAATCAGCCCCAGCATTTT. The chain employs TRBV12-3 or TRBV12-4 and TRBJ1-5, with D perhaps TRBD1 (5 bases). This CDR3 region has 17 residues. V was trimmed by 2 bases and J by 3 bases, leaving 17 bases between them.

The table lists this clonotype with a few counts. The chain recombines TRBV29-1 with TRBJ2-1; 13 nucleotides match TRBD2. Germline V CDR1 and CDR2: SQVTM, ANQGSEA. The CDR3 spans 14 residues. J was trimmed by 8 bases and V by 7 bases; bases with no gene match: 8. CDR3 coding DNA: TGCAGCGCCGCAACTAGCGGGGGGGCCTATGAGCAGTTCTTC. Its translation: CSAATSGGAYEQFF.

This chain uses TRBV9 with TRBJ2-1, with D possibly TRBD2 on 7 matching bases. CDR1 is SGDLS, CDR2 YYNGEE, per germline. The CDR3 has 15 amino acids. V was pared by 0 bases and J by 8 bases, with 15 bases between. CDR3 sequence reads: CASSVGGGAFDEQFF. The CDR3 DNA reads TGTGCCAGCAGCGTAGGTGGGGGGGCGTTCGATGAGCAGTTCTTC.

Many counts were recorded for this clonotype. This chain links TRBV7-2 with TRBJ2-1; a weak D match, TRBD1 (6 bases). Germline lookup yields CDR1 SGHTA and CDR2 FQGNSA. Trimming left V 4 bases short and J 2 bases short, with 12 bases between. The CDR3 length is 15 residues. The CDR3 spells CASSSGTLPYNEQFF. The CDR3 nucleotides are TGTGCCAGCAGCTCCGGGACACTGCCCTACAATGAGCAGTTCTTC.

In its sample, this clonotype was seen a few times. The CDR3 bases are TGCAGTGTCCCGGGACAGGGGTACAATCAGCCCCAGCATTTT. Translated: CSVPGQGYNQPQHF. This chain connects TRBV20-1 to TRBJ1-5, with TRBD1 matching over 10 bases. The CDR3 consists of 14 residues. CDR1 and CDR2 (germline): DFQATT, SNEGSKA (reference sequence). Trimming at V came to 7 bases and at J to 3 bases, leaving 6 bases not matched to a gene.

This clonotype was counted many times. The rearrangement joins TRBV28 to TRBJ1-5, with 7 bases matching TRBD1. Unmatched junction bases numbered 2, after V lost 3 bases and J lost 3 bases. The CDR3 extends over 14 amino acids. CDR1 is MDHEN, CDR2 SYDVKM, per germline. Written as DNA, the CDR3 is TGTGCCAGCAGTTTTGACAGGGACAATCAGCCCCAGCATTTT. Its translation: CASSFDRDNQPQHF.

This clonotype was recorded at least ten times. The V gene is TRBV11-3, the J gene TRBJ2-1, with D possibly TRBD2 on 6 matching bases. V was shortened by 3 bases and J by 3 bases, with 15 bases between the two germline ends. The length of the CDR3 is 16 residues. From germline, CDR1 is SGHNT and CDR2 YENEEA. The DNA for the CDR3 is TGTGCCAGCAGCTTCTCAGGCGGGGAGGTCTACAATGAGCAGTTCTTC. It codes for CASSFSGGEVYNEQFF.

This clonotype occurred many times. V gene TRBV7-2 combines with J gene TRBJ2-3; either TRBD1 or TRBD2 may supply D (6 bases each). This CDR3 spans 18 amino acids. From germline, CDR1 is SGHTA and CDR2 FQGNSA. Deletions cut 3 bases from V and 4 bases from J, with 23 bases between. CDR3 region: CASSLPPLAEGEPDTQYF. DNA for the CDR3: TGTGCCAGCAGCTTGCCCCCCTTGGCGGAGGGGGAGCCAGATACGCAGTATTTT.

As regards this clonotype: A much larger clone differs by one base, so this may be a read error. The rearrangement uses TRBV2 and TRBJ2-5, with D tentatively TRBD2 (6 bases). Germline V gives CDR1 SNHLY, CDR2 FYNNEI. The CDR3 covers 14 residues. The CDR3 DNA follows: TGTACCAGCAGTGGGGCGGGGTACCAAGAGACCCAGTACTTC. Residues: CTSSGAGYQETQYF.

This clonotype was detected a few times. The chain employs TRBV7-9 and TRBJ1-1; 7 bases agree with TRBD1. Losses at the gene ends were 1 base for V and 6 bases for J; bases not matched to a gene: 8. The CDR3 length is 15 residues. The germline V gene has CDR1 SEHNR and CDR2 FQNEAQ (reference sequence). CDR3 region: CASSLEGGLGPEAFF. CDR3 DNA: TGTGCCAGCAGCTTAGAAGGGGGCTTGGGCCCTGAAGCTTTCTTT.

This clonotype turned up a few times. The chain has TRBV25-1 and TRBJ1-2, with D unclear. V lost 0 bases and J lost 6, with 14 bases in between. The CDR3 is 15 amino acids. CDR1 is MGHDK and CDR2 is SYGVNS in the germline V gene. CDR3 sequence reads: CASSEYWAVTDGYTF. CDR3 bases: TGTGCCAGCAGTGAATATTGGGCGGTAACGGATGGCTACACCTTC.

This clonotype has ten or more counts. The chain recombines TRBV7-2 with TRBJ2-3, with D tentatively TRBD1 (6 bases). V was pared by 1 base and J by 2 bases, with 10 bases between. The CDR3 sequence is 15 residues long. The germline CDR1 and CDR2 sequences are SGHTA and FQGNSA. The CDR3 spells CASSLGGTSTDTQYF. CDR3 nucleotide sequence: TGTGCCAGCAGCTTAGGGGGGACATCCACAGATACGCAGTATTTT.